The 15 T cell receptor beta chains given below trace back to one sample, sequenced in a study of CD8+ T cells in alopecia areata. cDNA serving as the sequencing template came from extracted, reverse transcribed RNA. The assay was immunoSEQ multiplex PCR, and TCRdb's table has in-frame clones only and misses some. The sample has about 120,000 clones, roughly three fifths seen once. Sample treatment: oral pan-JAK inhibitor, 5-10 mg twice daily. The sequenced sample was CD4+ T cells sorted from blood, obtained at week 24, from a patient treated with tofacitinib. These receptors came from a human donor with alopecia areata.

CDR3 nucleotides: TGTGCCAGCAGTCTGTCGGGGTCGGAGCTGTTTTTT. Residues: CASSLSGSELFF. The chain links TRBV6-1 to TRBJ2-2, with D maybe TRBD2 (5 bases). The CDR3 runs to 12 residues. V was pared by 5 bases and J by 10 bases, with 11 bases between. Germline-derived CDR1 and CDR2 are MNHNS and SASEGT.

V and J are TRBV30 and TRBJ2-2; D is ambiguous. Germline CDR1 reads GTSNPN; CDR2 reads SVGIG (reference sequence). This CDR3 is 15 amino acids long. Trimming removed 1 base from V and 3 bases from J, with 12 bases in between. CDR3: CAWSEISADTGELFF. The CDR3 coding sequence is TGTGCCTGGAGTGAGATCTCGGCGGACACCGGGGAGCTGTTTTTT.

The chain has TRBV7-8 and TRBJ2-5, with TRBD1 matching over 9 bases. V trimming: 6 bases; J trimming: 4 bases; junction bases outside the gene matches: 0. The CDR3 is 12 residues long. Germline V gene data show CDR1 as SGHVS and CDR2 as FQNEAQ. CDR3 region: CASRDRGETQYF. DNA of the CDR3: TGTGCCAGCAGGGACAGGGGAGAGACCCAGTACTTC.

This clone was counted a few times. This chain uses TRBV11-1 with TRBJ1-1; TRBD1 matches 7 bases. The CDR3 is 14 amino acids. Germline CDR1 is SGHAT and CDR2 is FQDESV (reference sequence). The V segment lost 4 bases and the J segment 6 bases; nucleotides outside the gene matches: 8. CDR3 in amino acids: CASSSQGEPPEAFF. DNA for the CDR3: TGTGCCAGCAGCTCCCAGGGGGAGCCGCCTGAAGCTTTCTTT.

V is TRBV29-1 and J is TRBJ1-1; D remains unclear. Trimming removed 7 bases from V and 8 bases from J, with 17 bases in between. Germline CDR1 is SQVTM and CDR2 is ANQGSEA. The CDR3 contains 12 residues. This CDR3 reads CSAEGGYREAFF. In DNA form, the CDR3 reads TGCAGCGCTGAGGGTGGCTATAGGGAAGCTTTCTTT. The complete variable domain, with remaining parts taken from reference TRBV29-1 and TRBJ1-1, reads SAVISQKPSRDICQRGTSLTIQCQVDSQVTMMFWYRQQPGQSLTLIATANQGSEATYESGFVIDKFPISRPNLTFSTLTVSNMSPEDSSIYLCSAEGGYREAFFGQGTRLTVV.

The chain uses TRBV5-4 and TRBJ1-4, with D possibly matching TRBD1 (6 bases). Per germline, CDR1 SGHNT and CDR2 YYREEE (reference sequence). Deletions cut 1 base from V and 6 bases from J, with 10 bases between. The length of the CDR3 is 14 residues. In nucleotides, the CDR3 is TGTGCCAGCAGCTTGCCTGGGGGCGATGAAAAACTGTTTTTT. Protein: CASSLPGGDEKLFF.

V usage is TRBV27 and J usage is TRBJ2-2, with TRBD2 matching 9 bases. The trim removed 3 bases at V and 1 base at J, leaving 3 bases unmatched. Per germline, CDR1 MNHEY and CDR2 SMNVEV (reference sequence). This CDR3 has 16 residues. CDR3 protein: CASSFWTSVNTGELFF. The CDR3 DNA reads TGTGCCAGCAGTTTCTGGACTAGCGTGAACACCGGGGAGCTGTTTTTT.

This clone was seen only once. The rearrangement uses TRBV15 and TRBJ2-2; D unresolved. CDR3 length: 15 residues. V lost 0 bases and J 6 bases, leaving 11 bases between the germline ends. The V gene's germline CDR1 is LNHNV and CDR2 YYDKDF (reference sequence). The chain's CDR3 is CATSRDLKSPGELFF. The DNA for the CDR3 is TGTGCCACCAGCAGAGATTTAAAATCGCCCGGGGAGCTGTTTTTT.

The chain combines TRBV30 with TRBJ1-2, with a possible D match to TRBD1 (5 bases). Trimming cost V 5 bases and J 2 bases, with 18 bases left between them. The CDR3 spans 15 residues. Germline loops: CDR1 GTSNPN, CDR2 SVGIG (reference sequence). In DNA, the CDR3 is TGTGCCTGGTACCATACGGGACGCTTGAACTATGGCTACACCTTC. Its protein is CAWYHTGRLNYGYTF.

J is TRBJ1-4 and V is TRBV7-2, with 8 bases identical to TRBD1. The junction had 4 bases not matched to a gene; V was cut back by 4 bases and J by 6 bases. Germline-derived CDR1 and CDR2 are SGHTA and FQGNSA. This CDR3 comprises 14 residues. CDR3 amino acids: CASSSDRGHEKLFF. The CDR3 DNA reads TGTGCCAGCAGCTCCGACAGGGGACATGAAAAACTGTTTTTT. Full variable domain (remainder filled in from reference TRBV7-2 and TRBJ1-4): GAGVSQSPSNKVTEKGKDVELRCDPISGHTALYWYRQSLGQGLEFLIYFQGNSAPDKSGLPSDRFSAERTGGSVSTLTIQRTQQEDSAVYLCASSSDRGHEKLFFGSGTQLSVL.

This clone was recorded once. The genes are TRBV2 and TRBJ2-7; 9 bases line up with TRBD1. CDR1 is SNHLY and CDR2 is FYNNEI in the germline V gene. There are 15 residues in the CDR3. The ends lost 1 base at V and 6 bases at J; junction bases unmatched: 7. The CDR3 nucleotides read TGTGCCAGCAGTGAAGTAGGGACAGGGATCAGCGAGCAGTACTTC. Translation gives CASSEVGTGISEQYF.

This clone was observed a handful of times. This chain joins TRBV7-2 and TRBJ2-3, with TRBD2 as a possible D gene (5 bases). Germline V gives CDR1 SGHTA, CDR2 FQGNSA. The CDR3 covers 13 residues. Trimming removed 3 bases from V and 2 bases from J, with 6 bases in between. The CDR3 sequence: CASSFDYTDTQYF. CDR3 DNA: TGTGCCAGCAGCTTTGACTACACAGATACGCAGTATTTT.

The rearrangement uses TRBV7-2 and TRBJ1-5; D not resolved. This CDR3 has 13 amino acids. Germline lookup yields CDR1 SGHTA and CDR2 FQGNSA. The V gene lost 5 bases and the J gene lost 0 bases, with 5 bases spanning the gap. This CDR3 reads CASSTYSNQPQHF. The CDR3 region has the DNA TGTGCCAGCAGCACGTATAGCAATCAGCCCCAGCATTTT.

J is TRBJ2-7 and V is TRBV18; a weak D match, TRBD1 (6 bases). Trimming stripped 3 bases from V and 6 bases from J, with 12 bases between. This CDR3 comprises 13 residues. CDR1 and CDR2 from the germline V gene are KGHSH and LQKENI. The CDR3 protein is CASSPRAQGEQYF. The CDR3 DNA reads TGTGCCAGCTCACCTCGGGCACAGGGCGAGCAGTACTTC.

V and J are TRBV29-1 and TRBJ1-2; D may be TRBD1 (5 bases). The V gene's germline CDR1 is SQVTM and CDR2 ANQGSEA. The CDR3 is 12 amino acids. Deletions cut 0 bases from V and 3 bases from J, with 5 bases between. The CDR3 loop reads CSVEDRDYGYTF. The CDR3 DNA sequence: TGCAGCGTTGAAGACAGGGACTATGGCTACACCTTC.